The 12 T cell receptor beta chains reported below all come from one sample, sequenced in a study of molecular identifiers for immune sequencing clone quantification. Via MiXCR, TCRdb re-called the PCR reads, giving one row per CDR3 protein. The sample shows nearly 650,000 distinct CDR3 sequences, roughly 27% of them seen only once. Sequencing was performed on naive CD8+ T cells from blood, with Jurkat cell RNA spiked in. Stated subset: FACS-sorted CD8+CD4-CCR7+CD45RA+ naive T cells. These receptors came from a human donor in good health. Some libraries in this study had Jurkat cell RNA spiked in.

Details on this clonotype: A much larger clone lies a single base off, so this may be a read error. J is TRBJ2-3 and V is TRBV6-5; tentatively, D is TRBD1 (6 bases). Germline CDR1 is MNHEY and CDR2 is SVGAGI. The CDR3 runs 11 residues. CDR3 in amino acids: CASGDTGTQYF. The CDR3 nucleotides are TGTGCCTCAGGGGACACAGGTACGCAGTATTTT.

This clonotype was detected ten times or more. The chain joins TRBV7-9 to TRBJ2-6, with a tentative D call TRBD1 (5 bases). The V gene lost 3 bases and the J gene lost 1 base, with 19 bases spanning the gap. Germline V gene data show CDR1 as SEHNR and CDR2 as FQNEAQ (reference sequence). This CDR3 comprises 19 residues. Here the CDR3 DNA reads TGTGCCAGCAGCTTGACAGTAGGAGATTCCCTATCTGGGGCCAACGTCCTGACTTTC. Its translation: CASSLTVGDSLSGANVLTF. Variable domain in full (rest from reference TRBV7-9 and TRBJ2-6): DTGVSQNPRHKITKRGQNVTFRCDPISEHNRLYWYRQTLGQGPEFLTYFQNEAQLEKSRLLSDRFSAERPKGSFSTLEIQRTEQGDSAMYLCASSLTVGDSLSGANVLTFGAGSRLTVL.

This clonotype has at least ten counts. The chain recombines TRBV14 with TRBJ2-5; the D gene is possibly TRBD1 (5 bases). The CDR3 length is 14 residues. Germline CDR1 and CDR2: SGHDN and FVKESK. The V end lost 3 bases, the J end lost 5 bases, and 13 bases lay between the germline ends. CDR3 residues: CASSHQGFWETQYF. Here the CDR3 DNA reads TGTGCCAGCAGCCATCAGGGATTTTGGGAGACCCAGTACTTC. Supplemented by reference TRBV14 and TRBJ2-5, the full variable domain reads EAGVTQFPSHSVIEKGQTVTLRCDPISGHDNLYWYRRVMGKEIKFLLHFVKESKQDESGMPNNRFLAERTGGTYSTLKVQPAELEDSGVYFCASSHQGFWETQYFGPGTRLLVL.

This clonotype was recorded many times. The V gene is TRBV7-6, the J gene TRBJ1-1; perhaps TRBD1 as D (5 bases). Germline values: CDR1 SGHVS, CDR2 FNYEAQ. CDR3 size: 16 residues. Trimming cost V 1 base and J 1 base, with 13 bases left between them. In DNA form, the CDR3 reads TGTGCCAGCAGCTTAGGGTCCAGGGCGGCGAACACTGAAGCTTTCTTT. Protein product: CASSLGSRAANTEAFF.

This clonotype was seen a handful of times. This chain links TRBV7-9 with TRBJ2-1, with 14 bases matching TRBD2. Germline CDR1 and CDR2: SEHNR and FQNEAQ (reference sequence). V lost 1 base, J lost 1 base, and 9 bases stayed unmatched. The CDR3 has 20 amino acids. DNA for the CDR3: TGTGCCAGCAGCTTAGGTCGACTAGCGGGAGGGCTTAAATCCTACAATGAGCAGTTCTTC. It is translated as CASSLGRLAGGLKSYNEQFF.

As for this clonotype: Just one base apart from a much larger clone, this may be a read error. The rearrangement joins TRBV7-8 to TRBJ2-5, with D perhaps TRBD1 (6 bases). V dropped 1 base and J dropped 0 bases, with 21 bases sitting between them. This CDR3 region has 19 residues. Germline-derived CDR1 and CDR2 are SGHVS and FQNEAQ. The CDR3 DNA reads TGTGCCAGCAGCTTAGGTTGGCTTCTGGACAGAGATAACCAAGAGACCCAGTACTTC. Its translation: CASSLGWLLDRDNQETQYF.

This clonotype turned up a few times. The chain's CDR3 is CASSLIGTSGGDGEQFF. The CDR3 nucleotides read TGTGCCAGCAGCTTAATAGGGACTAGCGGGGGGGATGGTGAGCAGTTCTTC. V and J are TRBV7-3 and TRBJ2-1; 16 bases are a match to TRBD2. Germline-derived CDR1 and CDR2 are SGHTA and FQGTGA. The V segment lost 1 base and the J segment 9 bases; nucleotides outside the gene matches: 6. The CDR3 covers 17 residues.

This clonotype has a single count. One base away lies a much larger clone, so this may be a sequencing read error. The V and J genes are TRBV13 and TRBJ2-3, with D tentatively TRBD1 (6 bases). Germline values: CDR1 PRHDT, CDR2 FYEKMQ (reference sequence). Trimming cost V 3 bases and J 4 bases, with 20 bases left between them. This CDR3 is built from 17 residues. CDR3 residues: CASSLGMGHQRPDTQYF. In DNA form, the CDR3 reads TGTGCCAGCAGCTTGGGGATGGGACACCAACGCCCAGATACGCAGTATTTT.

This clonotype was recorded many times. The chain joins TRBV6-2 or TRBV6-3 to TRBJ2-2, with D hard to call. V dropped 0 bases and J dropped 5 bases, with 16 bases sitting between them. The CDR3 is 17 amino acids. Germline-derived CDR1 and CDR2 are MNHEY and SVGEGT. CDR3 protein: CASSYSPSVIWTGELFF. The CDR3 nucleotides are TGTGCCAGCAGTTACTCTCCCAGCGTAATTTGGACCGGGGAGCTGTTTTTT.

This clonotype was counted many times. The chain is built from TRBV12-3 or TRBV12-4 and TRBJ2-1; 14 bases line up with TRBD2. This CDR3 contains 14 residues. The J segment lost 6 bases and the V segment lost 6 bases, leaving 1 base of the junction unmatched. CDR3 residues: CASSGTSGGNEQFF. The CDR3 coding sequence is TGTGCCAGCAGCGGGACTAGCGGGGGCAATGAGCAGTTCTTC.

This clonotype was picked up a small number of times. The rearrangement links TRBV11-2 to TRBJ1-5; D gene ambiguous. V shed 3 bases and J shed 3 bases, with 9 bases lying between them. The germline CDR1 and CDR2 sequences are SGHAT and FQNNGV. The CDR3 consists of 14 residues. CDR3: CASSFNRDNQPQHF. CDR3 DNA: TGTGCCAGCAGCTTCAACCGGGACAATCAGCCCCAGCATTTT. The variable domain in full, completed from reference TRBV11-2 and TRBJ1-5, reads EAGVAQSPRYKIIEKRQSVAFWCNPISGHATLYWYQQILGQGPKLLIQFQNNGVVDDSQLPKDRFSAERLKGVDSTLKIQPAKLEDSAVYLCASSFNRDNQPQHFGDGTRLSIL.

Of note for this clonotype: A read error may be the cause here, since a much bigger clone is one base away. Because it lacks the conserved phenylalanine or tryptophan at the end, this CDR3 is likely a read error. The chain employs TRBV9 and TRBJ2-7; 9 nucleotides line up with TRBD2. V was clipped by 0 bases and J by 6 bases; unmatched bases: 4. This CDR3 contains 14 residues. Germline assignment: CDR1 SGDLS and CDR2 YYNGEE. Written as DNA, the CDR3 is TGTGCCAGCAGCGTAGGACTAGCGGTGCGCGAGCAGTACATC. Translation gives CASSVGLAVREQYI.